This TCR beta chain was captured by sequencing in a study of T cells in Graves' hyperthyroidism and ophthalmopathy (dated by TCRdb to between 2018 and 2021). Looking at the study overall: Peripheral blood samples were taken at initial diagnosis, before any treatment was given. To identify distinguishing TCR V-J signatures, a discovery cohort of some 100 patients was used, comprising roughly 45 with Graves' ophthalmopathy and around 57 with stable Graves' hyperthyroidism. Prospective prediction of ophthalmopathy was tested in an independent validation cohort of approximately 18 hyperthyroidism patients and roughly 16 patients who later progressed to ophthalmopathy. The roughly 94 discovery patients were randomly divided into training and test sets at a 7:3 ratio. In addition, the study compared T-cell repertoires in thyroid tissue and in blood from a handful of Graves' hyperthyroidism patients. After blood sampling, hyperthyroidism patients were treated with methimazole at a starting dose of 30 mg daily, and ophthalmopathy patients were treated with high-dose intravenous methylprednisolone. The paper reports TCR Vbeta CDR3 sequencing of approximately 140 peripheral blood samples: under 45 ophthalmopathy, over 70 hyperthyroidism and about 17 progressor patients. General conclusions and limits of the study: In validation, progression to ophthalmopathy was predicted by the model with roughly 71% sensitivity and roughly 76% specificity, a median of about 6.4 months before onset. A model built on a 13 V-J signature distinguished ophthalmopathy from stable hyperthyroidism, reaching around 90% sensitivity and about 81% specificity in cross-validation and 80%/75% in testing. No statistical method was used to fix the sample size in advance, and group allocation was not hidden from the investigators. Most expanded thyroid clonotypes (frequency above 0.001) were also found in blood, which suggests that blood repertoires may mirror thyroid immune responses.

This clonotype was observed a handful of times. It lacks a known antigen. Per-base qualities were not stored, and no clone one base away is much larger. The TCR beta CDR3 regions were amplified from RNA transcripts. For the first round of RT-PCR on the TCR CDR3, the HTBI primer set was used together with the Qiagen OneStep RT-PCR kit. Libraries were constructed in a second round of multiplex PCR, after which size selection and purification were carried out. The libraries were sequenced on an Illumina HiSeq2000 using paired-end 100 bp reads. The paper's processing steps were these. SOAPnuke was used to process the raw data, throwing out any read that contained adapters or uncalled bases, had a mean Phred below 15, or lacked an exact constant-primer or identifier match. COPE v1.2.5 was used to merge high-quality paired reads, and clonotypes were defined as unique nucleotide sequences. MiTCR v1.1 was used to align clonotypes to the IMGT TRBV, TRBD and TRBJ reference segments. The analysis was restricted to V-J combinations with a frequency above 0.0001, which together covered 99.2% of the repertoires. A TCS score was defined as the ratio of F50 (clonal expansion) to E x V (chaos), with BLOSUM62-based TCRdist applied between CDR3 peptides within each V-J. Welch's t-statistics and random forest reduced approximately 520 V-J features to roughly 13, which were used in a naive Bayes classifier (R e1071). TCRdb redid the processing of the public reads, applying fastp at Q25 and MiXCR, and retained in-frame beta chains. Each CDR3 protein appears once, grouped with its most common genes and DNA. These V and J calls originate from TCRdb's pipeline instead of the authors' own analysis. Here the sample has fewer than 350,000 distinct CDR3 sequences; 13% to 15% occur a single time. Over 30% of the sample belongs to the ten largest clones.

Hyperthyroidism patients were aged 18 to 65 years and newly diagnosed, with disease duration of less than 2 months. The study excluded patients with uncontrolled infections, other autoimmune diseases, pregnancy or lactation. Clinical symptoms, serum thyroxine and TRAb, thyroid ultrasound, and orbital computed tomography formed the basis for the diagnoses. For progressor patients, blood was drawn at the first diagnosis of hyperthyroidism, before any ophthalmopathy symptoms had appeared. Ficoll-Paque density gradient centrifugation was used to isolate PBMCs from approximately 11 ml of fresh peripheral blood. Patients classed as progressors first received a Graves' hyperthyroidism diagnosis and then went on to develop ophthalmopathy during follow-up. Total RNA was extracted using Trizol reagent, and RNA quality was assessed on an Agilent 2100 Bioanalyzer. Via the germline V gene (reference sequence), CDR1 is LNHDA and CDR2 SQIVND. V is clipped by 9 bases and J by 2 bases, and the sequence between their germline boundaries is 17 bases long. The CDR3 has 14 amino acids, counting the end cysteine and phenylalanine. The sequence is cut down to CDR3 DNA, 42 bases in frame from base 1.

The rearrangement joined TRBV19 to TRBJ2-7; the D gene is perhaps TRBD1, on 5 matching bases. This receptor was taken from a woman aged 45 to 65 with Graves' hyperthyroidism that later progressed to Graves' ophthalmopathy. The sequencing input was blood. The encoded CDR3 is CASRQLQRPYEQYF. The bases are TGTGCCAGCCGACAGCTCCAAAGACCCTACGAGCAGTACTTC.